This passage covers 23 T cell receptor beta chains from one sample sequenced in a study of cytomegalovirus exposure and HLA in healthy donors. Profiled with immunoSEQ multiplex PCR; TCRdb holds only in-frame clones, not every one. The table has more than 85,000 clones, about 90% seen once. The sample was PBMCs. The source is a woman between 18 and 30 years old in good health and CMV-seronegative.

The chain links TRBV7-3 to TRBJ2-7, with 8 bases fitting TRBD1. The junction had 27 bases not matched to a gene; V was cut back by 4 bases and J by 1 base. The CDR3 totals 22 residues. Germline V lookup: CDR1 SGHTA, CDR2 FQGTGA. This CDR3 is CASSYSQVYETGNRDRSYEQYF. Written as DNA, the CDR3 is TGTGCCAGCAGCTATTCCCAGGTATACGAAACGGGGAACCGGGACAGGTCCTACGAGCAGTACTTC.

Only one count was recorded for this clone. The rearrangement joins TRBV25-1 to TRBJ2-7, with 8 bases matching TRBD1. The CDR3 runs to 15 residues. Germline trimming cut 2 bases from V and 6 bases from J; bases unmatched to any gene: 9. In germline, CDR1 is MGHDK, CDR2 SYGVNS. Written as DNA, the CDR3 is TGTGCCAGCAGTGAAGTCGGACAGGGAAGGTTCGAGCAGTACTTC. Translating gives CASSEVGQGRFEQYF.

The sample holds a few counts of this clone. This chain links TRBV7-9 with TRBJ1-5, with TRBD1 matching over 8 bases. The ends lost 1 base at V and 2 bases at J; junction bases unmatched: 7. Germline values: CDR1 SEHNR, CDR2 FQNEAQ (reference sequence). The length of the CDR3 is 17 residues. The CDR3 sequence is CASSLEGQGYGNQPQHF. CDR3 nucleotide sequence: TGTGCCAGCAGCTTAGAAGGACAGGGTTACGGCAATCAGCCCCAGCATTTT.

In its sample, this clone was seen once. The gene calls are TRBV28 and TRBJ1-4, with a tentative D call TRBD1 (6 bases). Germline values: CDR1 MDHEN, CDR2 SYDVKM. The V end was cut by 0 bases, the J end by 4 bases, with 9 bases between. The CDR3 contains 15 residues. The CDR3 loop reads CASSLWTGVNEKLFF. CDR3 DNA: TGTGCCAGCAGTTTATGGACAGGCGTTAATGAAAAACTGTTTTTT.

The chain has TRBV9 and TRBJ2-1; 12 bases fit TRBD2. Trimming cost V 2 bases and J 7 bases; bases outside gene matches: 4. The CDR3 consists of 15 residues. Germline V lookup: CDR1 SGDLS, CDR2 YYNGEE. The CDR3 region is CASSVTSGGGNEQFF. As DNA, the CDR3 is TGTGCCAGCAGCGTGACTAGCGGGGGTGGGAATGAGCAGTTCTTC. The full variable domain, with the rest looked up from reference TRBV9 and TRBJ2-1, is DSGVTQTPKHLITATGQRVTLRCSPRSGDLSVYWYQQSLDQGLQFLIQYYNGEERAKGNILERFSAQQFPDLHSELNLSSLELGDSALYFCASSVTSGGGNEQFFGPGTRLTVL.

The chain recombines TRBV28 with TRBJ2-7, with D perhaps TRBD1 (6 bases). The germline V and J ends were trimmed by 6 bases and 3 bases, with 12 bases remaining between them. Germline V gene lookup returns CDR1 MDHEN and CDR2 SYDVKM. This CDR3 comprises 13 residues. Here the CDR3 reads CASRVGGSYEQYF. The DNA of the CDR3 is TGTGCCAGCAGAGTTGGGGGCAGCTACGAGCAGTACTTC.

The V and J genes are TRBV30 and TRBJ2-3; D is perhaps TRBD2 (6 bases). Trimming pared 3 bases from V and 6 bases from J, leaving 19 bases between. Germline assignment: CDR1 GTSNPN and CDR2 SVGIG (reference sequence). This CDR3 contains 15 residues. The CDR3 loop reads CAWRKRTNPGDTQYF. DNA for the CDR3: TGTGCCTGGAGGAAGCGGACTAACCCAGGGGATACGCAGTATTTT.

This clone was detected a few times. The CDR3 region has the DNA TGCGCCAGCAGCTTGGGGGGACTACCCAATGAGCAGTTCTTC. Translation: CASSLGGLPNEQFF. This sequence joins TRBV5-1 and TRBJ2-1, with 7 positions matching TRBD2. The trim removed 0 bases at V and 6 bases at J, leaving 3 bases unmatched. In germline, CDR1 is SGHRS, CDR2 YFSETQ. The CDR3 has 14 residues. The whole variable domain, filled in from reference TRBV5-1 and TRBJ2-1, reads KAGVTQTPRYLIKTRGQQVTLSCSPISGHRSVSWYQQTPGQGLQFLFEYFSETQRNKGNFPGRFSGRQFSNSRSEMNVSTLELGDSALYLCASSLGGLPNEQFFGPGTRLTVL.

The chain uses TRBV5-6 and TRBJ1-5; 7 bases match TRBD1. The J segment lost 1 base and the V segment lost 2 bases, leaving 3 bases of the junction unmatched. This CDR3 spans 15 amino acids. CDR1 SGHDT and CDR2 YYEEEE come from the germline V gene. The CDR3 bases are TGTGCCAGCAGCTTAAGACAGGGAAGCAATCAGCCCCAGCATTTT. It yields the protein CASSLRQGSNQPQHF.

This chain connects TRBV5-1 to TRBJ2-5; 8 positions match TRBD1. The germline gives CDR1 SGHRS, CDR2 YFSETQ. This CDR3 has 13 residues. V lost 4 bases and J lost 4; bases outside the gene matches: 3. The CDR3 protein is CASSPTGGETQYF. CDR3 coding DNA: TGCGCCAGCAGCCCCACAGGGGGAGAGACCCAGTACTTC.

Only one count was recorded for this clone. The V call is TRBV7-3, the J call TRBJ2-1; 8 bases fit TRBD1. The CDR3 totals 14 residues. V trimming: 5 bases; J trimming: 10 bases; junction bases outside the gene matches: 10. CDR1 and CDR2 from the germline V gene are SGHTA and FQGTGA. Written as DNA, the CDR3 is TGTGCCAGCAGCGACGGACAGGGCCCCCAGGAGCAGTTCTTC. It translates to CASSDGQGPQEQFF.

This chain links TRBV13 with TRBJ1-1; D is possibly TRBD1 (6 bases). V dropped 1 base and J dropped 3 bases, with 12 bases sitting between them. The CDR3 is 15 residues long. Per the germline V gene, CDR1 is PRHDT and CDR2 is FYEKMQ (reference sequence). Written as DNA, the CDR3 is TGTGCCAGCAGCTTAGAAGGGGCAGGGGACACTGAAGCTTTCTTT. Protein product: CASSLEGAGDTEAFF.

This chain connects TRBV10-2 to TRBJ2-7, with no clear D. Germline CDR1 and CDR2: WSHSY and SAAADI. CDR3 length: 12 residues. Deletions cut 4 bases from V and 7 bases from J, with 11 bases between. CDR3 DNA sequence: TGCGCCAGCAGTGTCTCGTATGTTGAGCAGTACTTC. Translated: CASSVSYVEQYF.

DNA for the CDR3: TGCGCCAGCAGCTTTAGTGGGAGCTCCTACAATGAGCAGTTCTTC. This codes for CASSFSGSSYNEQFF. This chain connects TRBV5-1 to TRBJ2-1, with a possible D match to TRBD2 (5 bases). Germline lookup yields CDR1 SGHRS and CDR2 YFSETQ. The CDR3 consists of 15 residues. The V end was cut by 2 bases, the J end by 0 bases, with 9 bases between.

This clone was detected only a few times. The chain has TRBV6-5 and TRBJ2-7, with 8 bases identical to TRBD2. CDR3 length: 12 amino acids. With V trimmed by 5 bases and J by 5 bases, 2 bases remained unmatched. Germline CDR1 is MNHEY and CDR2 is SVGAGI. The DNA for the CDR3 is TGTGCCAGCAGTCGGGGGGGACACGAGCAGTACTTC. As protein: CASSRGGHEQYF.

V and J are TRBV27 and TRBJ2-3; D remains unclear. The CDR3 is 15 residues long. Germline assignment: CDR1 MNHEY and CDR2 SMNVEV (reference sequence). Trimming left V 3 bases short and J 4 bases short, with 14 bases between. CDR3 residues: CASSFWPLSADTQYF. The CDR3 DNA reads as TGTGCCAGCAGTTTCTGGCCCTTGTCCGCAGATACGCAGTATTTT.

The chain couples TRBV2 to TRBJ2-1; D is uncertain. V lost 3 bases to trimming and J lost 0 bases, with 15 bases between them. Germline loops: CDR1 SNHLY, CDR2 FYNNEI. The CDR3 is 17 amino acids. In nucleotides, the CDR3 is TGTGCCAGCAGTGACCTATTTCGCGCAAGCTCCTACAATGAGCAGTTCTTC. Protein: CASSDLFRASSYNEQFF.

CDR3 DNA: TGCGCCAGCAGCTTGGCTAGCGGGGGGGCAGTAGATGAGCAGTTCTTC. It encodes CASSLASGGAVDEQFF. The rearrangement uses TRBV5-1 and TRBJ2-1, with 12 nucleotides matching TRBD2. Losses at the gene ends were 0 bases for V and 8 bases for J; bases not matched to a gene: 6. The germline CDR1 and CDR2 sequences are SGHRS and YFSETQ. The CDR3 spans 16 residues.

V is TRBV19 and J is TRBJ2-5, with 9 bases lining up with TRBD1. The germline CDR1 and CDR2 sequences are LNHDA and SQIVND (reference sequence). This CDR3 comprises 14 residues. V was clipped by 6 bases and J by 5 bases; unmatched bases: 7. CDR3 sequence reads: CASRSPGQGETQYF. CDR3 DNA: TGTGCCAGTAGGTCCCCGGGACAGGGTGAGACCCAGTACTTC.

This chain uses TRBV9 with TRBJ2-7; a weak D match, TRBD2 (6 bases). Germline CDR1 reads SGDLS; CDR2 reads YYNGEE. V shed 5 bases and J shed 4 bases, with 16 bases lying between them. CDR3 length: 14 residues. This chain's CDR3 is CASSPSGLLYEQYF. CDR3 bases: TGTGCCAGCAGTCCCTCGGGACTGCTTTACGAGCAGTACTTC.

The chain recombines TRBV7-2 with TRBJ2-7; 9 nucleotides match TRBD2. Germline CDR1 SGHTA, CDR2 FQGNSA. V gave up 1 base and J gave up 5 bases; unmatched junction bases: 9. This CDR3 is 16 amino acids long. The CDR3, as DNA: TGTGCCAGCAGCTTAGGCCCGGGGACTAGCAACAACGAGCAGTACTTC. Translated, it gives CASSLGPGTSNNEQYF.

The count of this clone is one. The V call is TRBV11-3, the J call TRBJ2-3; the match to TRBD2 covers 9 bases. The CDR3 sequence is 15 residues long. The V gene end was trimmed by 3 bases and the J gene end by 1 base; junction bases not matched to a gene: 2. Germline V lookup: CDR1 SGHNT, CDR2 YENEEA. DNA for the CDR3: TGTGCCAGCAGCTTTTCTAGCGGGGGCACAGATACGCAGTATTTT. Residues: CASSFSSGGTDTQYF.

J is TRBJ1-2 and V is TRBV25-1; 9 nucleotides line up with TRBD1. The germline V gene encodes CDR1 MGHDK and CDR2 SYGVNS. Germline trimming cut 2 bases from V and 3 bases from J; bases unmatched to any gene: 4. This CDR3 is 15 amino acids long. CDR3 residues: CASSEGTGIYYGYTF. CDR3 nucleotide sequence: TGTGCCAGCAGTGAAGGGACAGGGATTTACTATGGCTACACCTTC.